The clone carrying this TCR beta chain was counted between two and nine times. The antigen is unknown. These data originate in a study of cytomegalovirus exposure and HLA in healthy donors. Study information: In a previous analysis, 95 million to 130 million unique TCR beta sequences were found from 150 million to 200 million T cells. Study-wide results and limits: A cluster of highly shared sequence variants was likely a sequencing artifact.

This CDR3 has 15 residues. Germline CDR1 reads SGHNT; CDR2 reads YYREEE (reference sequence). Trimming pared 3 bases from V and 4 bases from J, leaving 16 bases between. PCR involved 60 Vbeta and 13 Jbeta primers. This table comes from immunoSEQ multiplex PCR, and its TCRdb copy is limited to in-frame clones, with some not included. The sample consists of approximately 130,000 clones, 70% to 80% of them appearing once. The sequence was obtained from a woman aged 50 to 65 in good health and CMV-seronegative. J is TRBJ1-1 and V is TRBV5-4; weak D call: TRBD1 (5 bases). The sequenced material came from PBMCs. The CDR3 DNA follows: TGTGCCAGCAGCTCCCGCCCTCGGCAGGGCACTGAAGCTTTCTTT. The encoded protein is CASSSRPRQGTEAFF.